This record concerns one T cell receptor beta chain sequence. Its antigen remains unidentified. Using immunoSEQ multiplex PCR, the repertoire was profiled, and TCRdb retains in-frame clones only, with some absent. The data contain over a million clones, roughly 80% of them singletons. The data originate from a study of shared clonotypes between healthy human individuals. All donors were healthy HIV-negative adults lacking recent acute infections or vaccinations. CD4+ cell separation produced CD45RA+ naive and CD45RA-negative memory subsets. Findings and limits, study-wide: What rarefaction showed was incomplete sorted-subset sequencing despite large depth. Generally, estimated richness proved larger in naive subsets than it did in memory subsets.

CDR3 size: 14 residues. After removal of 11 bases from V and 1 base from J, the junction contained 5 bases not matched to a gene. CDR1 is MDHEN and CDR2 is SYDVKM in the germline V gene. The sequence came from a man in his late teens or twenties in good health. The chain combines TRBV28 with TRBJ1-1, with 12 bases lining up with TRBD1. Source material: memory CD4+ T cells sorted from blood. Subset noted: CD45RA-negative fraction. The CDR3 region is CAGGTGGGNTEAFF. As DNA, the CDR3 is TGTGCCGGCGGGACAGGGGGCGGGAACACTGAAGCTTTCTTT. Filled out from reference TRBV28 and TRBJ1-1, the complete variable domain reads DVKVTQSSRYLVKRTGEKVFLECVQDMDHENMFWYRQDPGLGLRLIYFSYDVKMKEKGDIPEGYSVSREKKERFSLILESASTNQTSMYLCAGGTGGGNTEAFFGQGTRLTVV.